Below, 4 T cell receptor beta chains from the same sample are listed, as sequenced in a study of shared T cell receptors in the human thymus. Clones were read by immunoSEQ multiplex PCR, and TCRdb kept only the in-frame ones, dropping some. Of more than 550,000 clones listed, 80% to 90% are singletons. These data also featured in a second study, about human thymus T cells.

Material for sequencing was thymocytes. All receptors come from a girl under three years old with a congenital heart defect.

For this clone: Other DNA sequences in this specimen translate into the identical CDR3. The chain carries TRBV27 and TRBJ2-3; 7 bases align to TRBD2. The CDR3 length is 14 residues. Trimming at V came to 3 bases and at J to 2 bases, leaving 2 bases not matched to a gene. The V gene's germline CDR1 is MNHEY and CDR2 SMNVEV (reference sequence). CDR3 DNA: TGTGCCAGCAGTTTGGGGGGGAACACAGATACGCAGTATTTT. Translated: CASSLGGNTDTQYF.

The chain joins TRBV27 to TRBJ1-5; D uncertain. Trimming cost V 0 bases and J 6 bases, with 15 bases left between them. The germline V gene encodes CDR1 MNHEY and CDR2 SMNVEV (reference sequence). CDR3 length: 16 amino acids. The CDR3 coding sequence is TGTGCCAGCAGTTTATCTAATAAGTTCAGCGCTCAGCCCCAGCATTTT. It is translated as CASSLSNKFSAQPQHF.

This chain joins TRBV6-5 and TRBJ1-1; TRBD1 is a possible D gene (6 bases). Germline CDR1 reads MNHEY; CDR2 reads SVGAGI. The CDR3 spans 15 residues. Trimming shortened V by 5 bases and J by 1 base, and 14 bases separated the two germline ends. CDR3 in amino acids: CASSHTTDRNTEAFF. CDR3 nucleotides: TGTGCCAGCAGTCACACAACGGACAGGAACACTGAAGCTTTCTTT.

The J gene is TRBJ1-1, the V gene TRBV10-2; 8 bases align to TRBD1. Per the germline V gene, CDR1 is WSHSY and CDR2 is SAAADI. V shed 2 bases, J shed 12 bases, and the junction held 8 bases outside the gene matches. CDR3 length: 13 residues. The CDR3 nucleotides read TGCGCCAGCAGTGAGCCAAGGACAGGGCTTACTTTCTTT. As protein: CASSEPRTGLTFF.